The 22 T cell receptor beta chains below come from one sample, sequenced in a study of T-cell reconstitution after alpha-beta-depleted transplantation in children. Unique molecular identifiers were incorporated into the prepared TCRbeta library. One entry per CDR3 protein results from TCRdb running MiXCR on the PCR reads. Here the sample spans 100,000 or so distinct CDR3 sequences, approximately 6% being singletons. The sample was PBMCs, mostly from graft donor cells, taken 60 days after TCRalphabeta/CD19-depleted stem cell transplant. These receptors were collected from a female patient aged 2-10 years who had a stem cell transplant for Fanconi anemia, so the T cells may come from the graft donor.

In regard to this clonotype: It may be a read error: a sequence one base away is much more abundant. The gene calls are TRBV18 and TRBJ2-5; D unclear. The CDR3 consists of 12 residues. From germline, CDR1 is KGHSH and CDR2 LQKENI. Trimming took off 0 bases at V and 7 bases at J, with 6 bases between the two ends. The CDR3 reads CASSPPTGTQYF. CDR3 nucleotide sequence: TGTGCCAGCTCACCACCTACCGGGACCCAGTACTTC.

This clonotype has ten or more counts. J is TRBJ1-1 and V is TRBV5-1; D unresolved. Trimming pared 4 bases from V and 3 bases from J, leaving 7 bases between. Germline V lookup: CDR1 SGHRS, CDR2 YFSETQ. This CDR3 is built from 12 residues. The CDR3 nucleotides are TGCGCCAGCAGCCTGCGGGACACTGAAGCTTTCTTT. This sequence encodes CASSLRDTEAFF.

This clonotype occurred many times. The rearrangement uses TRBV25-1 and TRBJ2-1; D possibly corresponds to TRBD2 (6 bases). Between the trimmed V and J ends, which lost 0 bases and 12 bases, there was a span of 12 bases. The CDR3 has 13 residues. Per the germline V gene, CDR1 is MGHDK and CDR2 is SYGVNS. CDR3 sequence reads: CASSEYVAARQFF. The DNA for the CDR3 is TGTGCCAGCAGTGAATACGTAGCGGCTAGGCAGTTCTTC.

This clonotype was observed a handful of times. The rearrangement links TRBV11-1 to TRBJ2-7; perhaps D is TRBD1 or TRBD2 (8 bases each). V lost 5 bases and J lost 2, with 28 bases in between. Germline values: CDR1 SGHAT, CDR2 FQDESV (reference sequence). The CDR3 consists of 19 residues. The CDR3 nucleotides read TGTGCCAGCAGCCCCACAAGGGGACAGGCCGGGACTAGGGCCTACGAGCAGTACTTC. Protein sequence: CASSPTRGQAGTRAYEQYF.

This clonotype occurred many times. The gene calls are TRBV12-3 or TRBV12-4 and TRBJ2-1, with TRBD2 identical over 12 bases. This CDR3 region has 15 residues. The V segment lost 5 bases and the J segment 8 bases; nucleotides outside the gene matches: 7. This CDR3 reads CASSRLAGGGDEQFF. The CDR3 bases are TGTGCCAGCAGTCGCCTAGCGGGAGGGGGGGATGAGCAGTTCTTC.

Many counts were recorded for this clonotype. The chain uses TRBV6-4 and TRBJ2-1, with 9 bases fitting TRBD2. The ends lost 0 bases at V and 4 bases at J; junction bases unmatched: 1. The CDR3 covers 15 residues. CDR1 is MRHNA, CDR2 SNTAGT, per germline. The CDR3: CASSDSSGSYNEQFF. The CDR3 DNA follows: TGTGCCAGCAGTGACTCTAGCGGGAGTTACAATGAGCAGTTCTTC.

This rearrangement joins TRBV4-1 to TRBJ2-3; 12 bases agree with TRBD1. Germline trimming cut 0 bases from V and 5 bases from J; bases unmatched to any gene: 6. The V gene's germline CDR1 is MGHRA and CDR2 YSYEKL. The CDR3 has 17 amino acids. Here the CDR3 reads CASSQDRWDRGRDTQYF. The CDR3 DNA is TGCGCCAGCAGCCAAGATAGGTGGGACAGGGGGCGAGATACGCAGTATTTT.

This clonotype came up many times. The CDR3 loop is CASSLNNEQFF. In nucleotides, the CDR3 is TGTGCCAGCAGTTTGAACAATGAGCAGTTCTTC. The V and J genes are TRBV28 and TRBJ2-1; D remains ambiguous. Per the germline V gene, CDR1 is MDHEN and CDR2 is SYDVKM. This CDR3 has 11 residues. V lost 3 bases and J 5 bases, leaving 2 bases between the germline ends. Based on the CDR3 plus reference TRBV28 and TRBJ2-1, the full variable domain is DVKVTQSSRYLVKRTGEKVFLECVQDMDHENMFWYRQDPGLGLRLIYFSYDVKMKEKGDIPEGYSVSREKKERFSLILESASTNQTSMYLCASSLNNEQFFGPGTRLTVL.

This clonotype came up many times. The junction departs from germline at one end; a sequencing error may be responsible. CDR3 amino acids: CASRLVAGILEFF. CDR3 bases: TGTGCCAGCAGATTAGTAGCGGGTATATTGGAGTTCTTC. V is TRBV7-2 and J is TRBJ2-1, with 7 bases fitting TRBD2. This CDR3 is built from 13 residues. Germline lookup yields CDR1 SGHTA and CDR2 FQGNSA.

This clonotype was detected many times. The CDR3 DNA reads TGTGCCAGCAGTTTAAATTATCCCCGACTAGACAATGAGCAGTTCTTC. It codes for CASSLNYPRLDNEQFF. The chain employs TRBV12-3 or TRBV12-4 and TRBJ2-1, with D tentatively TRBD2 (6 bases). With 2 bases removed from V and 5 bases from J, the gap between germline ends came to 16 bases. CDR3 length: 16 amino acids.

In this sample, this clonotype turned up many times. This chain links TRBV10-3 with TRBJ1-3, with unresolved D. Looked up from germline, CDR1 is ENHRY and CDR2 is SYGVKD. The CDR3 has 15 amino acids. Trimming cost V 2 bases and J 1 base, with 9 bases left between them. CDR3 nucleotide sequence: TGTGCCATCAGTGAGACCGAGGGATCTGGAAACACCATATATTTT. The encoded protein is CAISETEGSGNTIYF.

In its sample, this clonotype was seen many times. The chain employs TRBV2 and TRBJ2-4; D may match TRBD1 or TRBD2 (6 bases each). CDR3 length equals 15 residues. Germline lookup yields CDR1 SNHLY and CDR2 FYNNEI. V was cut by 8 bases and J by 1 base, with 15 bases left in between. The CDR3 region has the DNA TGTGCCAGCCTCAAGGGGGGCGCGGCCAAAAACATTCAGTACTTC. Its translation: CASLKGGAAKNIQYF.

V gene TRBV3-1 combines with J gene TRBJ2-1; D unresolved. Germline CDR1 is LGHDT and CDR2 is YNNKEL (reference sequence). Trimming removed 0 bases at V and 7 bases at J, with 10 bases between. The CDR3 has 14 amino acids. The CDR3 coding sequence is TGTGCCAGCAGCCAAGAAGGAGATTGGAATGAGCAGTTCTTC. This gives the protein CASSQEGDWNEQFF.

This clonotype has at least ten counts. The rearrangement joins TRBV11-2 to TRBJ2-5; D is ambiguous. The CDR3 totals 15 residues. Trimming took 0 bases from V and 2 from J, leaving 10 bases between them. From germline, CDR1 is SGHAT and CDR2 FQNNGV. The CDR3 region is CASSLERTPQETQYF. For the CDR3, the DNA is TGTGCCAGCAGCTTAGAGAGGACCCCACAAGAGACCCAGTACTTC.

The chain carries TRBV29-1 and TRBJ1-1; 8 bases match TRBD1. Germline V gives CDR1 SQVTM, CDR2 ANQGSEA. This CDR3 comprises 14 residues. The junction had 6 bases not matched to a gene; V was cut back by 6 bases and J by 0 bases. CDR3 in amino acids: CSVAGGAVNTEAFF. The CDR3, as DNA: TGCAGCGTAGCAGGGGGCGCCGTGAACACTGAAGCTTTCTTT.

This clonotype was seen repeatedly, ten times or more. The rearrangement uses TRBV9 and TRBJ2-1; the match to TRBD1 covers 7 bases. V trimming: 2 bases; J trimming: 0 bases; junction bases outside the gene matches: 5. The CDR3 sequence is 16 residues long. Germline CDR1 reads SGDLS; CDR2 reads YYNGEE. The CDR3 spells CASSVTGPGSYNEQFF. CDR3 DNA: TGTGCCAGCAGCGTGACAGGGCCTGGCTCCTACAATGAGCAGTTCTTC.

The sample holds many counts of this clonotype. V usage is TRBV11-2 and J usage is TRBJ2-5; 8 bases match TRBD2. Germline assignment: CDR1 SGHAT and CDR2 FQNNGV. V gave up 6 bases and J gave up 3 bases; unmatched junction bases: 9. The CDR3 has 15 residues. The CDR3 loop is CASSTRAGVEETQYF. In DNA, the CDR3 is TGTGCCAGCAGTACTAGAGCGGGAGTGGAAGAGACCCAGTACTTC.

This clonotype has just a few counts. This CDR3 is CASSPLSNEKLFF. In DNA form, the CDR3 reads TGTGCCAGCTCACCACTCAGTAATGAAAAACTGTTTTTT. The rearrangement uses TRBV18 and TRBJ1-4, with D unresolved. This CDR3 contains 13 residues. Germline CDR1 KGHSH, CDR2 LQKENI. Trimming took 1 base from V and 4 from J, leaving 4 bases between them. Looking up the rest from reference TRBV18 and TRBJ1-4 gives the full variable domain: NAGVMQNPRHLVRRRGQEARLRCSPMKGHSHVYWYRQLPEEGLKFMVYLQKENIIDESGMPKERFSAEFPKEGPSILRIQQVVRGDSAAYFCASSPLSNEKLFFGSGTQLSVL.

This clonotype was seen at least ten times. The chain employs TRBV5-1 and TRBJ1-1; unclear D gene. This CDR3 has 15 residues. Germline assignment: CDR1 SGHRS and CDR2 YFSETQ. V was clipped by 1 base and J by 5 bases, with 15 bases between them. As DNA, the CDR3 is TGCGCCAGCAGCTTGAATAGTGGCAGGAGTACTGAAGCTTTCTTT. This codes for CASSLNSGRSTEAFF.

This clonotype was detected many times. The chain carries TRBV29-1 and TRBJ2-7; D is undetermined. V was cut by 3 bases and J by 3 bases, with 9 bases left in between. The CDR3 contains 12 residues. The germline CDR1 and CDR2 sequences are SQVTM and ANQGSEA. The CDR3 DNA follows: TGCAGCGTTGACTCCGGGCGCTACGAGCAGTACTTC. Its protein product is CSVDSGRYEQYF.

CDR3 sequence: CASSRTGTGGSETQYF. The CDR3 DNA sequence: TGCGCCAGCAGCCGAACCGGGACAGGGGGCTCGGAGACCCAGTACTTC. The chain links TRBV5-1 to TRBJ2-5; TRBD1 agrees at 12 bases. CDR3 length: 16 amino acids. CDR1 and CDR2 (germline): SGHRS, YFSETQ. With V trimmed by 4 bases and J by 5 bases, 9 bases remained unmatched.

This clonotype has just a few counts. This chain connects TRBV24-1 to TRBJ2-2, with D unresolved. V lost 5 bases to trimming and J lost 3 bases, with 12 bases between them. This CDR3 region has 15 residues. CDR1 is KGHDR, CDR2 SFDVKD, per germline. The CDR3 region is CATSAVQPDTGELFF. In DNA form, the CDR3 reads TGTGCCACCAGTGCGGTCCAGCCCGACACCGGGGAGCTGTTTTTT.